The TCR beta chain described here comes from a study of persistence of HIV-infected CD4 T cells (dated by TCRdb to the early 2020s). Background on the whole study: The median time participants had been on suppressive ART was roughly eight years. Peripheral blood samples of up to roughly 180 mL were collected at multiple time points, except for a couple of participants, who underwent leukapheresis at a single time point. Anti-CD3/anti-CD28 stimulation activated a higher proportion of cells, with a lower memory fraction, than antigen stimulation. CMV- and HIV-1 Gag-responding CD4+ T cells were isolated from ART-treated individuals so that antigen-driven clonal expansion of HIV-1-infected cells could be examined. Proviral sequencing was used to assess clonality among infected cells, whereas TCRbeta sequencing gauged the clonality of all cells within each sorted population. In the cross-participant TCR cluster analysis, roughly 8 participants were included for CMV and six or seven participants were included for Gag. What the research found in general, with its limitations: Antigen-responding cells were enriched for expanded CDR3beta sequences that were degenerate, which suggests that CD4+ responses to CMV and Gag underwent convergent selection. Significantly lower TCRbeta richness was observed in CMV- and Gag-responding cells than in anti-CD3/anti-CD28-responding cells, and higher oligoclonality was observed in CMV-responding cells than in CD3/CD28-stimulated and Gag-responding cells. Bulk TCR analyses could not be limited to the rare CMV-responding cells that actually contained HIV-1 proviruses. Within the same sorted populations, TCR oligoclonality correlated with proviral oligoclonality. The study involved few individuals and tested only a limited range of antigens.

The treatment or condition tag for this specimen amounts to: suppressive antiretroviral therapy. As a nonspecific positive control representing the CD4+ T cell repertoire, the cells were stimulated with anti-CD3/anti-CD28 magnetic beads. CD4+ T cells that responded were sorted based on upregulation of both CD40 ligand and CD69. Participants were HIV-1-infected adults who started suppressive ART during chronic infection. Participants had undetectable plasma HIV-1 RNA below 50 copies/mL for at least 4 years. To be included, participants needed a CD4+ T cell count above 400 cells/uL and a positive CMV serology. Before stimulation, PBMCs were isolated using density centrifugation and then depleted of CD8+ T cells. CD8-depleted PBMCs were stimulated for 18 hours with anti-CD28/CD49d costimulation, CD40-blocking antibody and enfuvirtide to prevent new infections. Cells were sorted on a Beckman Coulter MoFlo Legacy or XDP sorter, with propidium iodide excluding dead cells. The QIAamp DNA Mini Kit was used for genomic DNA extraction from samples above one million cells, and the Quick-DNA Microprep Kit was used otherwise.

The immunoSEQ hsTCRB assay version 4, run in survey mode, was used to sequence TCRbeta repertoires from genomic DNA. For TCRbeta sequencing, genomic DNA was diluted to about 10 ng/uL, with up to about 1 ug used per sample. The paper's processing steps were these. TCRbeta data were analyzed in ImmunoSeq Analyzer 3.0, with diversity computed on productive nucleotide rearrangements. Using the Immunarch R package, lower-bound TCR diversity was estimated with the improved Chao index and clonality was estimated with the Gini coefficient. Different nucleotide rearrangements encoding the same CDR3beta amino acid sequence were treated as distinct clonotypes. TCRbeta sequences significantly enriched in antigen-responding cells relative to anti-CD3/anti-CD28-activated cells were identified by differential abundance analysis. Using predicted peptide-MHC specificity as the basis, GLIPH2 grouped TCRs into clusters, both for each participant individually and for the merged data sets that combined participants. Sourced from immuneACCESS, this table was stored by TCRdb with only in-frame sequences that have V and J called. A share of the clones is absent; for the studies checked, an unresolved V gene accounts for under half, and the remainder has no known explanation. That table is the source of V, J and clone size, and D and trimming were worked out from the DNA. A total of roughly 35,000 clones appear in this sample, around 90% of them only once. Approximately 1.3% of the sample is held by the ten biggest clonotypes.

This clone was seen only a few times. What this receptor recognizes is not known. No clone much larger than this one lies a single base away; base qualities are absent. Material: CD4+ T cells sorted from PBMCs after 18-hour stimulation, obtained from a patient who received antiretroviral therapy. This specimen's cell subset or site label, interpreted: CD40L+CD69+ CD4 T cells responding to anti-CD3/anti-CD28 beads, representing the overall repertoire. The origin of this receptor is an adult man with HIV who was CMV-seropositive.

Here the CDR3 is given as CASSLGQGAWNTEAFF. The nucleotide sequence reads TGTGCCAGCAGCTTAGGTCAGGGTGCTTGGAACACTGAAGCTTTCTTT. This receptor chain uses TRBV5-4 and TRBJ1-1; D gene: possibly TRBD1, on 5 matching bases. Cut back by 2 bases and 1 base, the V and J ends lie 15 bases apart. The germline V gene encodes CDR1 SGHNT and CDR2 YYREEE (reference sequence). From cysteine to phenylalanine, the CDR3 is 16 amino acids long. Only the CDR3 DNA is retained, 48 bases long and in frame from the first base.